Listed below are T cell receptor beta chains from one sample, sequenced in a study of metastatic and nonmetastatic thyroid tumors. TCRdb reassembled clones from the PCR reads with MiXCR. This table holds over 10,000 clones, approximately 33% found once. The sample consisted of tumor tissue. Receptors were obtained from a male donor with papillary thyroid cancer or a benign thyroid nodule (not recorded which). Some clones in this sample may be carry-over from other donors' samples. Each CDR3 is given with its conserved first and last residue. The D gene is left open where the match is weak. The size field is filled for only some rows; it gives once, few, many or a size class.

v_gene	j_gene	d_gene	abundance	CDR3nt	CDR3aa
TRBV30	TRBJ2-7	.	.	TGTGCCTGGGCTCAGGGGCCGGGCGAGCAGTACTTC	CAWAQGPGEQYF
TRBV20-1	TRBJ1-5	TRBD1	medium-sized	TGCAGTGCTAGAGGAGGGGGCAGTCAGCCCCAGCATTTT	CSARGGGSQPQHF
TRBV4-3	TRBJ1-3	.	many	TGCGCCAGCAGCCAAGTCTTGGTTGGCGGACTTTCTGGAAACACCATATATTTT	CASSQVLVGGLSGNTIYF
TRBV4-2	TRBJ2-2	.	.	TGTGCCAGCAGCGAATTCGGACAGACCGGGGAGCTGTTTTTT	CASSEFGQTGELFF
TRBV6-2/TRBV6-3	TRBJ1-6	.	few	TGTGCCAGCAGTTTGGGCAGGGGCCATTCACCCCTCCACTTT	CASSLGRGHSPLHF
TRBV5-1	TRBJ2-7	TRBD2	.	TGCGCCAGCACCCCTGGGGCTAGCGGGAGATACGAGCAGTACTTC	CASTPGASGRYEQYF
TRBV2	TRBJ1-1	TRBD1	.	TGTGCCAGCAGTGAAGTAAGGGGGCGCGAAGCTTTCTTT	CASSEVRGREAFF
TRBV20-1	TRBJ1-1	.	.	TGCAGTGCTAGGTCGGGCAGGGCTCACACTGAAGCTTTCTTT	CSARSGRAHTEAFF
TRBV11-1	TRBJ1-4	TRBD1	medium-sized	TGTGCCAGCAGCTCCAGGTCAGGGGGTGAAAAACTGTTTTTT	CASSSRSGGEKLFF
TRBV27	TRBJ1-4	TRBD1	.	TGTGCCAGCACCCGACTTCCGGGACAGGCGAGTAATGAAAAACTGTTTTTT	CASTRLPGQASNEKLFF
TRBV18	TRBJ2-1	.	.	TGTGCCAGCTCACGTCGAGGGTGTGACGAGCAGTTCTTC	CASSRRGCDEQFF
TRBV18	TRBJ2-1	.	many	TGTGCCAGCCAACGGTTAGGAGGGTTACATGAGCAGTTCTTC	CASQRLGGLHEQFF
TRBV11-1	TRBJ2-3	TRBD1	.	TGTGCCAGCAGCCGACAGGGAACTCCTACAGATACGCAGTATTTT	CASSRQGTPTDTQYF
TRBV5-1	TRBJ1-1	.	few	TGCGCCAGCAGCGTGGACGGGAACACTGAAGCTTTCTTT	CASSVDGNTEAFF
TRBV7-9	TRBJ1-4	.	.	TGTGCCAGCAGCTTGTCTTGGGCGGGGAATGAAAAACTGTTTTTT	CASSLSWAGNEKLFF
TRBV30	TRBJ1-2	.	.	TGTGCCTGGAGCGCAAGTCCTATTCAAGGTGGCTACACCTTC	CAWSASPIQGGYTF
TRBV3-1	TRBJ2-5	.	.	TGTGCCAGCAGCCGAGGGGGGGTCGGCACCCAGTACTTC	CASSRGGVGTQYF
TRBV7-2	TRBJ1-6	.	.	TGTGCCAGCCGCGCGGCGGTCTATAATTCACCCCTCCACTTT	CASRAAVYNSPLHF
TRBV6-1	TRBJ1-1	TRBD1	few	TGTGCCAGCTCGGGACAGGTGAACACTGAAGCTTTCTTT	CASSGQVNTEAFF
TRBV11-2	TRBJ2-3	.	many	TGTGCCAGCACCCCGACCCGGGGACTCCCTAAACCAGATACGCAGTATTTT	CASTPTRGLPKPDTQYF
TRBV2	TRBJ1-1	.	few	TGTGCCAGCAGTGAAAGTACAGTGAACACTGAAGCTTTCTTT	CASSESTVNTEAFF
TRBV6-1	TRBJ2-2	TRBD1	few	TGTGCCGTACAGGGGACCTTAACCGGGGAGCTGTTTTTT	CAVQGTLTGELFF
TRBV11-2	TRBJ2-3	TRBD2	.	TGTGCCAGCAGCTTAGGTTATCCTAGCGGGAGTGCAGATACGCAGTATTTT	CASSLGYPSGSADTQYF
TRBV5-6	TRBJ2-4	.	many	TGTGCCAGCAGCGTACACATCCGGGCCATTCAGTACTTC	CASSVHIRAIQYF
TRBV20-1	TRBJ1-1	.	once	TGCAGTGCCTCCGACGGGAACACTGAAGCTTTCTTT	CSASDGNTEAFF
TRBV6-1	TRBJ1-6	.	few	TGTGCCAGCAGTGAACAACACAGGGTTCCGGGATATAATTCACCCCTCCACTTT	CASSEQHRVPGYNSPLHF